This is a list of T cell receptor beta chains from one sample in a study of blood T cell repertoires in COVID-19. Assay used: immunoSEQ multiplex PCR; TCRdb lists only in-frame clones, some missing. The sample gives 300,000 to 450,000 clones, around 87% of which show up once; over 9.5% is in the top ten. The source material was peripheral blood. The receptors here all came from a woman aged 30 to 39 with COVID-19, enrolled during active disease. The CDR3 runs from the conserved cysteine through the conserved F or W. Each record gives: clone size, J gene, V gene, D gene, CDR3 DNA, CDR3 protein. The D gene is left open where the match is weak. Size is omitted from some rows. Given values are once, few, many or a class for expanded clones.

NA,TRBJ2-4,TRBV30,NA,TGTGCCTGGAGCCCTGGGGGGGCGTCCAAAAACATTCAGTACTTC,CAWSPGGASKNIQYF
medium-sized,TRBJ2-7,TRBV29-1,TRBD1,TGCAGCACAAGGGGACAGGTCGACGAGCAGTACTTC,CSTRGQVDEQYF
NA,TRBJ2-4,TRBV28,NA,TGTGCCAGCAGTTTATTCCAGGGGCCGCGAAACATTCAGTACTTC,CASSLFQGPRNIQYF
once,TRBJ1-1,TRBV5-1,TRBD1,TGCGCCAGCAGCTTGTTACAGGGGGCGGCGGCTTTCTTT,CASSLLQGAAAFF
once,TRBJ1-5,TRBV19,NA,TGTGCCAGTATTTTGTCTTATAGCAATCAGCCCCAGCATTTT,CASILSYSNQPQHF
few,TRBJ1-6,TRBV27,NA,TGTGCCAGCAAGATCGACACCACCTTTTATTCACCCCTCCACTTT,CASKIDTTFYSPLHF
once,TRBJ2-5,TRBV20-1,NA,TGCAGTGCTAGGGTCGAGGCCCAGTACTTC,CSARVEAQYF
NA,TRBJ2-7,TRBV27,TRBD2,TGTGCCAGCCGAACTAGCGGGAGGGCCTACGAGCAGTACTTC,CASRTSGRAYEQYF
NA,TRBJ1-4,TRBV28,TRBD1,TGTGCCAGCAGTTCACCAACAGGGGGCCTTAATGAAAAACTGTTTTTT,CASSSPTGGLNEKLFF
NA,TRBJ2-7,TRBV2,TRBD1,TGTGCCAGCAGCGCAAACCCGGACAGGGCTTGGAAGCAGTACTTC,CASSANPDRAWKQYF
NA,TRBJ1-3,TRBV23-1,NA,TGCGCCAGCAGTCACCGGGAACGGTCCGCCATATATTTT,CASSHRERSAIYF
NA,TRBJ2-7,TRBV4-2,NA,TGTGCCAGCAGACGGGAGTCTGCCTACGAGCAGTACTTC,CASRRESAYEQYF
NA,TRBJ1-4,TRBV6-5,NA,TGTGCCAGTCGGCCCCTTACAGAGGAAAAACTGTTTTTT,CASRPLTEEKLFF
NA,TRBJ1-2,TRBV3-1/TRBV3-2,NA,TGTGCCAGCAGCCAAGTTCCGGGGGTGTATGGCTACACCTTC,CASSQVPGVYGYTF
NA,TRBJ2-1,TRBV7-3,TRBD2,TGTGCCAGCAGCCCCCTGCCGATAGCGGGAAAAAGGGATGAGCAGTTCTTC,CASSPLPIAGKRDEQFF
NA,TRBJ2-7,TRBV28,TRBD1,TGTGCCAGCACGACCGGGACAGGGGCCTACGAGCAGTACTTC,CASTTGTGAYEQYF
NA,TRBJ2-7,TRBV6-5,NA,TGTGCCAGCAGTATTACCTACCGCTCCTACGAGCAGTACTTC,CASSITYRSYEQYF
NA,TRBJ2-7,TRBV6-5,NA,TGTGCCAGTTTTACCTCGGGACTGATAAACTACGAGCAGTACTTC,CASFTSGLINYEQYF